Detailed here is one TCR beta chain. The source of the sample is a study of blood T cell repertoires in COVID-19. Seattle enrolled patients during active infection and tracked them longitudinally. The CDR3 runs to 12 residues. V lost 4 bases, J lost 2 bases, and 0 bases stayed unmatched. Germline-derived CDR1 and CDR2 are SQVTM and ANQGSEA. Authors' processing steps: Cell counts per sample came from amplifying reference gene primers. Here immunoSEQ multiplex PCR was the method, and the copy in TCRdb shows in-frame clones only, minus some. V and J calls and clone size come straight from that table; D and trimming were deduced from the DNA. The sample lists about 370,000 clones; more than 70% were seen once.

This sequence originates from a woman younger than 45 with COVID-19, enrolled during active disease. Source material: peripheral blood. This sequence joins TRBV29-1 and TRBJ1-2; 8 nucleotides agree with TRBD1. CDR3 sequence: CSVGTGNYGYTF. The CDR3 coding sequence is TGCAGCGTTGGGACAGGGAACTATGGCTACACCTTC.